This passage covers 32 T cell receptor beta chains from one sample sequenced in a study of CD8 T cells in Susac syndrome. RNA, at about 0.5 to 1 ug, was reverse transcribed with random hexamers. TCRdb ran MiXCR on the immunoSEQ multiplex PCR reads and lists one entry per CDR3 protein. Among some 150,000 distinct CDR3 sequences listed, approximately 93% were seen once. Sequenced input: CD8+ T cells from PBMCs. The receptors were gathered from a human donor with multiple sclerosis.

The chain joins TRBV20-1 to TRBJ2-7; 7 bases line up with TRBD1. V was clipped by 7 bases and J by 2 bases; unmatched bases: 5. The CDR3 has 12 residues. The V gene's germline CDR1 is DFQATT and CDR2 SNEGSKA (reference sequence). CDR3: CSVKTGPYEQYF. CDR3 DNA sequence: TGCAGTGTCAAGACAGGGCCCTACGAGCAGTACTTC.

This clonotype was counted only a few times. The chain couples TRBV6-1 to TRBJ2-1, with TRBD2 identical over 11 bases. The junction had 2 bases not matched to a gene; V was cut back by 1 base and J by 3 bases. Per the germline V gene, CDR1 is MNHNS and CDR2 is SASEGT. This CDR3 has 16 residues. The CDR3 spells CASSEETSGGYNEQFF. Here the CDR3 DNA reads TGTGCCAGCAGTGAAGAAACTAGCGGGGGCTACAATGAGCAGTTCTTC.

This rearrangement joins TRBV6-2 or TRBV6-3 to TRBJ2-3; D not certain. V lost 6 bases and J lost 6, with 10 bases in between. This CDR3 is built from 12 residues. In germline, CDR1 is MNHEY, CDR2 SVGEGT. The chain's CDR3 is CASSRTQDTQYF. The CDR3 nucleotides are TGTGCCAGCAGCCGAACCCAGGATACGCAGTATTTT.

The rearrangement uses TRBV13 and TRBJ2-1; possible D gene TRBD2, 6 bases. This CDR3 is built from 13 residues. V gave up 8 bases and J gave up 4 bases, with 12 bases separating them. The germline V gene has CDR1 PRHDT and CDR2 FYEKMQ (reference sequence). CDR3 DNA: TGTGCCAGCGGAGTAGCGGTTTACAATGAGCAGTTCTTC. Translation: CASGVAVYNEQFF. The full variable domain, completed using reference TRBV13 and TRBJ2-1, is AAGVIQSPRHLIKEKRETATLKCYPIPRHDTVYWYQQGPGQDPQFLISFYEKMQSDKGSIPDRFSAQQFSDYHSELNMSSLELGDSALYFCASGVAVYNEQFFGPGTRLTVL.

This chain links TRBV6-4 with TRBJ2-3, with TRBD2 matching 13 bases. Looked up from germline, CDR1 is MRHNA and CDR2 is SNTAGT. The CDR3 is 15 amino acids. The V gene end was trimmed by 2 bases and the J gene end by 4 bases; junction bases not matched to a gene: 0. The CDR3: CASSDTSGGADTQYF. The CDR3 region has the DNA TGTGCCAGCAGTGACACTAGCGGGGGGGCAGATACGCAGTATTTT.

This rearrangement joins TRBV6-4 to TRBJ2-6, with D perhaps matching TRBD1 or TRBD2 (5 bases each). Trimming took 0 bases from V and 2 from J, leaving 8 bases between them. In germline, CDR1 is MRHNA, CDR2 SNTAGT. The CDR3 has 16 residues. Here the CDR3 reads CASSDSMGAGANVLTF. CDR3 DNA sequence: TGTGCCAGCAGTGACTCAATGGGGGCTGGGGCCAACGTCCTGACTTTC.

V is TRBV25-1 and J is TRBJ2-3; D remains unclear. V was pared by 1 base and J by 0 bases, with 5 bases between. The CDR3 extends over 14 amino acids. Germline V gene data show CDR1 as MGHDK and CDR2 as SYGVNS. This CDR3 is CASSEWASTDTQYF. CDR3 coding DNA: TGTGCCAGCAGTGAATGGGCAAGCACAGATACGCAGTATTTT.

V gene TRBV28 combines with J gene TRBJ2-7; no clear D. With 4 bases removed from V and 2 bases from J, the gap between germline ends came to 9 bases. This CDR3 has 13 amino acids. Germline V gene lookup returns CDR1 MDHEN and CDR2 SYDVKM. CDR3 DNA: TGTGCCAGCAGTTATCCCCCTACCTACGAGCAGTACTTC. Translating it yields CASSYPPTYEQYF.

This clonotype was seen a single time. The chain combines TRBV29-1 with TRBJ1-1; no firm D call. Germline assignment: CDR1 SQVTM and CDR2 ANQGSEA. V lost 5 bases and J 5 bases, leaving 9 bases between the germline ends. The CDR3 is made up of 11 amino acids. In nucleotides, the CDR3 is TGCAGCGTTCGTTCGGGTACTGAAGCTTTCTTT. This gives the protein CSVRSGTEAFF.

The J gene is TRBJ2-1, the V gene TRBV30; the D gene is possibly TRBD2 (6 bases). CDR3 length: 17 amino acids. Trimming removed 1 base at V and 7 bases at J, with 23 bases between. Germline values: CDR1 GTSNPN, CDR2 SVGIG (reference sequence). The CDR3 spells CAWSALPNVAGRNEQFF. Here the CDR3 DNA reads TGTGCCTGGAGTGCACTCCCAAACGTGGCGGGGCGAAATGAGCAGTTCTTC.

The CDR3 is CASSRGAYEQYF. CDR3 sequence (DNA): TGTGCCAGCAGCCGGGGGGCTTACGAGCAGTACTTC. V and J are TRBV2 and TRBJ2-7, with D possibly matching TRBD2 (7 bases). The CDR3 has 12 residues. V was cut by 6 bases and J by 4 bases, with 10 bases left in between. Per germline, CDR1 SNHLY and CDR2 FYNNEI.

The chain carries TRBV30 and TRBJ2-1, with D possibly being TRBD1 (6 bases). Germline values: CDR1 GTSNPN, CDR2 SVGIG (reference sequence). This CDR3 has 12 residues. Trimming shortened V by 0 bases and J by 9 bases, and 9 bases separated the two germline ends. The CDR3 here is CAWSVGASEQFF. The DNA of the CDR3 is TGTGCCTGGAGTGTGGGGGCAAGTGAGCAGTTCTTC.

This clonotype was seen a single time. This CDR3 is CASSSGLPYEQYF. CDR3 bases: TGTGCCAGCAGTTCGGGCCTTCCCTACGAGCAGTACTTC. The chain is built from TRBV27 and TRBJ2-7; the D is unclear. V lost 4 bases to trimming and J lost 2 bases, with 9 bases between them. The germline V gene has CDR1 MNHEY and CDR2 SMNVEV (reference sequence). The CDR3 contains 13 residues.

This rearrangement joins TRBV5-4 to TRBJ2-5, with D maybe TRBD1 (6 bases). Trimming removed 4 bases at V and 2 bases at J, with 15 bases between. The CDR3 totals 15 residues. Germline values: CDR1 SGHNT, CDR2 YYREEE (reference sequence). The CDR3 coding sequence is TGTGCCAGCAGCAAAATTACAGGGCGTCAAGAGACCCAGTACTTC. It is translated as CASSKITGRQETQYF.

The chain combines TRBV12-3 or TRBV12-4 with TRBJ2-1, with 10 bases matching TRBD2. With 3 bases clipped from V and 6 bases from J, the junction kept 2 bases outside the gene matches. The CDR3 is made up of 14 amino acids. This chain's CDR3 is CASSFSGGRNEQFF. The CDR3 DNA reads TGTGCCAGCAGTTTTAGCGGGGGGCGCAATGAGCAGTTCTTC.

The chain employs TRBV19 and TRBJ1-2; D might be TRBD1 (5 bases). Trimming pared 3 bases from V and 7 bases from J, leaving 18 bases between. This CDR3 comprises 15 residues. Germline V gene sequence: CDR1 LNHDA, CDR2 SQIVND (reference sequence). The DNA for the CDR3 is TGTGCCAGTAGTATGGGCGGGGGAGGATTACGTGGCTACACCTTC. Its translation: CASSMGGGGLRGYTF.

The chain joins TRBV29-1 to TRBJ2-3, with 7 bases fitting TRBD1. Germline-derived CDR1 and CDR2 are SQVTM and ANQGSEA. This CDR3 comprises 16 residues. V lost 6 bases to trimming and J lost 2 bases; unmatched junction nucleotides: 14. The CDR3 nucleotides read TGCAGCGTCACATTCCGGGACAGCCTCTACACAGATACGCAGTATTTT. Translating it yields CSVTFRDSLYTDTQYF.

The V call is TRBV24-1, the J call TRBJ2-2; D call uncertain. The germline gives CDR1 KGHDR, CDR2 SFDVKD. The CDR3 extends over 14 amino acids. Trimming removed 0 bases from V and 3 bases from J, with 4 bases in between. CDR3 amino acids: CATSDLIDTGELFF. The CDR3, as DNA: TGTGCCACCAGTGATTTGATCGACACCGGGGAGCTGTTTTTT.

V is TRBV27 and J is TRBJ2-5, with a tentative D call TRBD2 (6 bases). Trimming removed 6 bases from V and 4 bases from J, with 15 bases in between. The germline V gene encodes CDR1 MNHEY and CDR2 SMNVEV (reference sequence). The CDR3 extends over 14 amino acids. The DNA of the CDR3 is TGTGCCAGCAGCCTATCCTTAGCGGTAGAGACCCAGTACTTC. Its protein product is CASSLSLAVETQYF.

The chain combines TRBV5-1 with TRBJ2-5; D not certain. The germline CDR1 and CDR2 sequences are SGHRS and YFSETQ. The V gene lost 0 bases and the J gene lost 2 bases, with 8 bases spanning the gap. This CDR3 region has 14 residues. CDR3 DNA: TGCGCCAGCAGCTTGGAGTTGAATCAAGAGACCCAGTACTTC. Translation gives CASSLELNQETQYF.

This chain uses TRBV12-3 or TRBV12-4 with TRBJ2-7; D is unresolved. The CDR3 is 12 amino acids. Trimming left V 8 bases short and J 2 bases short, with 10 bases between. DNA of the CDR3: TGTGCCAGCGGTAGTGGCCCCTACGAGCAGTACTTC. Translation: CASGSGPYEQYF.

The chain joins TRBV7-9 to TRBJ1-6; D is unclear. The CDR3 is made up of 12 amino acids. Between the trimmed V and J ends, which lost 4 bases and 15 bases, there was a span of 13 bases. Germline assignment: CDR1 SEHNR and CDR2 FQNEAQ (reference sequence). CDR3 sequence reads: CASSYNSEILHF. The CDR3 DNA follows: TGTGCCAGCAGCTACAATTCAGAGATCCTCCACTTT. Drawing the rest from reference TRBV7-9 and TRBJ1-6, the complete variable domain is DTGVSQNPRHKITKRGQNVTFRCDPISEHNRLYWYRQTLGQGPEFLTYFQNEAQLEKSRLLSDRFSAERPKGSFSTLEIQRTEQGDSAMYLCASSYNSEILHFGNGTRLTVT.

The rearrangement uses TRBV27 and TRBJ2-7, with D perhaps matching TRBD1 (6 bases). Deletions cut 6 bases from V and 4 bases from J, with 13 bases between. The germline V gene encodes CDR1 MNHEY and CDR2 SMNVEV (reference sequence). This CDR3 is built from 13 residues. The CDR3 region has the DNA TGTGCCAGCAGCTCTTCCAGGGGATACGAGCAGTACTTC. This codes for CASSSSRGYEQYF.

This chain uses TRBV7-9 with TRBJ2-1; D might be TRBD1 (5 bases). The V gene's germline CDR1 is SEHNR and CDR2 FQNEAQ (reference sequence). The CDR3 is 17 residues long. V shed 5 bases and J shed 5 bases, with 22 bases lying between them. The CDR3 coding sequence is TGTGCCAGCAGCCCTCCCCTGCCCGACAGTGTTCACAATGAGCAGTTCTTC. Translating gives CASSPPLPDSVHNEQFF.

V is TRBV6-2 or TRBV6-3 and J is TRBJ1-5, with 12 nucleotides matching TRBD1. V shed 5 bases, J shed 4 bases, and the junction held 3 bases outside the gene matches. Germline V gene sequence: CDR1 MNHEY, CDR2 SVGEGT. This CDR3 spans 15 amino acids. The CDR3 spells CASSGDRGPNQPQHF. CDR3 nucleotide sequence: TGTGCCAGCAGTGGGGACAGGGGGCCGAATCAGCCCCAGCATTTT.

The V gene is TRBV3-1, the J gene TRBJ2-7; D not certain. The CDR3 totals 13 residues. V was pared by 2 bases and J by 1 base, with 6 bases between. The V gene's germline CDR1 is LGHDT and CDR2 YNNKEL (reference sequence). The CDR3, as DNA: TGTGCCAGCAGCCAAATGGGTTCCTACGAGCAGTACTTC. As protein: CASSQMGSYEQYF.

This chain links TRBV7-2 with TRBJ1-2; TRBD1 aligns across 8 bases. The CDR3 runs 15 residues. V was clipped by 5 bases and J by 6 bases; unmatched bases: 11. Germline lookup yields CDR1 SGHTA and CDR2 FQGNSA. The CDR3 region is CASSRYRGSPNGYTF. The CDR3 DNA reads TGTGCCAGCAGCCGGTACAGGGGGAGCCCCAATGGCTACACCTTC.

V and J are TRBV12-3 or TRBV12-4 and TRBJ2-1; 7 bases are shared with TRBD1. J gave up 8 bases and V 1 base, and 5 bases lay outside the gene matches. The CDR3 is made up of 14 amino acids. The CDR3 sequence is CASSLGRGSHEQFF. CDR3 nucleotides: TGTGCCAGCAGTTTAGGCAGGGGGTCGCATGAGCAGTTCTTC.

The J gene is TRBJ2-2, the V gene TRBV27, with 8 positions matching TRBD1. This CDR3 contains 16 residues. The germline V gene has CDR1 MNHEY and CDR2 SMNVEV (reference sequence). Germline trimming cut 4 bases from V and 3 bases from J; bases unmatched to any gene: 7. The CDR3 coding sequence is TGTGCCAGCAGTTACTACAGGGGGGATGACACCGGGGAGCTGTTTTTT. It translates to CASSYYRGDDTGELFF.

The chain employs TRBV30 and TRBJ1-1; D is undetermined. The germline V gene has CDR1 GTSNPN and CDR2 SVGIG (reference sequence). Trimming left V 0 bases short and J 0 bases short, with 8 bases between. The CDR3 covers 14 residues. CDR3 loop: CAWSVNSMNTEAFF. CDR3 nucleotide sequence: TGTGCCTGGAGTGTAAACAGCATGAACACTGAAGCTTTCTTT.

V usage is TRBV28 and J usage is TRBJ2-1; D gene uncertain. CDR1 is MDHEN, CDR2 SYDVKM, per germline. The CDR3 spans 13 residues. Trimming cost V 5 bases and J 7 bases, with 12 bases left between them. The CDR3 DNA reads TGTGCCAGCAGTCTTCTGTCCGGAAATGAGCAGTTCTTC. Its translation is CASSLLSGNEQFF.

This chain joins TRBV30 and TRBJ2-3, with 14 bases aligning to TRBD2. Germline V gives CDR1 GTSNPN, CDR2 SVGIG (reference sequence). Unmatched junction bases numbered 4, after V lost 2 bases and J lost 0 bases. The CDR3 has 17 amino acids. Here the CDR3 reads CAWSTGTSGGSTDTQYF. The CDR3 DNA is TGTGCCTGGAGTACGGGGACTAGCGGGGGTAGCACAGATACGCAGTATTTT.